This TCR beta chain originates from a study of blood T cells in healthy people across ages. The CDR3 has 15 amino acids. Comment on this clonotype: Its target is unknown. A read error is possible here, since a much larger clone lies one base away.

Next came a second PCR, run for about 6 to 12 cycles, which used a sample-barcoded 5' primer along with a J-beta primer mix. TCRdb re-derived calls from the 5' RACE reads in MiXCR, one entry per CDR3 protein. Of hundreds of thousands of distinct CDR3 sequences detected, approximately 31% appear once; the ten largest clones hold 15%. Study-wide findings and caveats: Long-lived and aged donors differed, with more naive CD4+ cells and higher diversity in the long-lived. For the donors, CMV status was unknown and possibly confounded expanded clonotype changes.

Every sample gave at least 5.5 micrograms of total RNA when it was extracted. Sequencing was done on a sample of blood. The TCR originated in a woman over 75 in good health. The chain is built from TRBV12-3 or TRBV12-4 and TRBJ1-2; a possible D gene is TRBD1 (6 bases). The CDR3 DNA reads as TGTGCCGGCAGTTTATCAGGGAGGGGGAACTATGGCTACACCTTC. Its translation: CAGSLSGRGNYGYTF.